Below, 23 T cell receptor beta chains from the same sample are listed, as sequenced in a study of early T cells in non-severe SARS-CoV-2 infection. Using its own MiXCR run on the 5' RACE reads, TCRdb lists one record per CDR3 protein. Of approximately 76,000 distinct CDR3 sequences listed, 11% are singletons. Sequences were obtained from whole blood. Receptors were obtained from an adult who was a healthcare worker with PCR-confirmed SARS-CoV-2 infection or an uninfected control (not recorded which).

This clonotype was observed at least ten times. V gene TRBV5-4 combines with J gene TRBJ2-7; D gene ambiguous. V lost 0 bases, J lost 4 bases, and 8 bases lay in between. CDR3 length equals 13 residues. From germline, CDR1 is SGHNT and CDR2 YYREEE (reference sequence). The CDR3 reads CASSLEQNYEQYF. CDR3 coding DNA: TGTGCCAGCAGCTTGGAACAGAATTACGAGCAGTACTTC.

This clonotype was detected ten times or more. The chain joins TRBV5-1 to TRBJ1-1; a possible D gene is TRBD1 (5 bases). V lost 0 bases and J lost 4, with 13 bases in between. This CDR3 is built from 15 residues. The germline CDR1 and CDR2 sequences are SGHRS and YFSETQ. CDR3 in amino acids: CASSLAVGGGTEAFF. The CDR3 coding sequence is TGCGCCAGCAGCTTGGCCGTTGGTGGGGGCACTGAAGCTTTCTTT.

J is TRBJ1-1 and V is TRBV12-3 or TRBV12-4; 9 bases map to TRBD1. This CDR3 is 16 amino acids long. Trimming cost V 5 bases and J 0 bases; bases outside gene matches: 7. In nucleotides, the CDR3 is TGTGCCAGCAGTCCCGGGACAGGGAGGGTGAACACTGAAGCTTTCTTT. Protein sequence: CASSPGTGRVNTEAFF.

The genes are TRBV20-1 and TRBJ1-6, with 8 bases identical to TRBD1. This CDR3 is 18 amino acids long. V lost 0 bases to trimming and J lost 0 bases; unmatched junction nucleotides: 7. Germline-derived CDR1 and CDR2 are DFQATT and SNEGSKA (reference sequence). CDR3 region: CSARDLVTGGSYNSPLHF. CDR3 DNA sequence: TGCAGTGCTAGAGATCTAGTCACAGGGGGCTCCTATAATTCACCCCTCCACTTT.

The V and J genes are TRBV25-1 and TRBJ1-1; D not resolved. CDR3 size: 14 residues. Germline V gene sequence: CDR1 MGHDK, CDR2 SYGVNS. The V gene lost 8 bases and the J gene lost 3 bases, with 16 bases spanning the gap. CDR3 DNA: TGTGCCAGCCTCCCCGACGGACTGGACACTGAAGCTTTCTTT. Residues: CASLPDGLDTEAFF.

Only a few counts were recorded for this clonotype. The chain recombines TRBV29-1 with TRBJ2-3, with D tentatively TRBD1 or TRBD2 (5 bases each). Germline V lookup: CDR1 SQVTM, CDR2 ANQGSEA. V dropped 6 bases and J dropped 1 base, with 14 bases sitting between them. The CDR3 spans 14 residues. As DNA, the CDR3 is TGCAGCGTGGGTATAGGGGACGGCACAGATACGCAGTATTTT. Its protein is CSVGIGDGTDTQYF.

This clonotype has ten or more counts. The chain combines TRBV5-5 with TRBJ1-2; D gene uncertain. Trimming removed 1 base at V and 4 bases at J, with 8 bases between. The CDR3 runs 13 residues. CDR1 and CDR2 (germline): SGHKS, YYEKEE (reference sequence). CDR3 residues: CASSLTSPYGYTF. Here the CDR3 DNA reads TGTGCCAGCAGCTTGACCAGTCCCTATGGCTACACCTTC.

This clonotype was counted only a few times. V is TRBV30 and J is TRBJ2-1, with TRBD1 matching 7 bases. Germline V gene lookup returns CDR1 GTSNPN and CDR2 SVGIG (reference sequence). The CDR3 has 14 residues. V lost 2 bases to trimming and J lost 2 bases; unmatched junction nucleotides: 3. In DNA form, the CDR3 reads TGTGCCTGGAGTAAGGGGGCCACCTACAATGAGCAGTTCTTC. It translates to CAWSKGATYNEQFF.

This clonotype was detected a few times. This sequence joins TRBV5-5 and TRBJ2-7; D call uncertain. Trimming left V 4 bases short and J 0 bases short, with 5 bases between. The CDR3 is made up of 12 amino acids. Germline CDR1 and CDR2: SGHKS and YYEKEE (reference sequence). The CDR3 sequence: CASSQDSYEQYF. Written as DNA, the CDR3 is TGTGCCAGCAGCCAGGACTCCTACGAGCAGTACTTC.

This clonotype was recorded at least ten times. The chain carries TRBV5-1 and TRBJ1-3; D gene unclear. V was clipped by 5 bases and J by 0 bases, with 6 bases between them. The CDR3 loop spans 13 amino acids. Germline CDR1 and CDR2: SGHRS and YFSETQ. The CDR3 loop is CASRFASGNTIYF. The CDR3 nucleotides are TGCGCCAGCAGATTCGCCTCTGGAAACACCATATATTTT.

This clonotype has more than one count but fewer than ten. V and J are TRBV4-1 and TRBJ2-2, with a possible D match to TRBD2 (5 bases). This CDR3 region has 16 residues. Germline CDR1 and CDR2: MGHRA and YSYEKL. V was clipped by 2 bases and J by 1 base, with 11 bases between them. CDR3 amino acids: CASSQPAAGNTGELFF. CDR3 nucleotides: TGCGCCAGCAGCCAACCCGCTGCGGGGAACACCGGGGAGCTGTTTTTT.

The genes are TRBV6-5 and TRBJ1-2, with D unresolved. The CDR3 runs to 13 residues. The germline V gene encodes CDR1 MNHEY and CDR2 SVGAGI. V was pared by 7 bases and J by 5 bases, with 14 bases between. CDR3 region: CASNPGPRYGYTF. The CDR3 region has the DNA TGTGCCAGCAACCCGGGCCCTAGGTATGGCTACACCTTC.

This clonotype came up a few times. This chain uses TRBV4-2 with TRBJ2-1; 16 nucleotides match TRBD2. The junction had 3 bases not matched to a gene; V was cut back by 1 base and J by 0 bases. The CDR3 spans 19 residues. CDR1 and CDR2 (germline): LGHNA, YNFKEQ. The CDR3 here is CASSQVGLAGGSSYNEQFF. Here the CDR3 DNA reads TGTGCCAGCAGCCAAGTGGGACTAGCGGGGGGGAGCTCCTACAATGAGCAGTTCTTC.

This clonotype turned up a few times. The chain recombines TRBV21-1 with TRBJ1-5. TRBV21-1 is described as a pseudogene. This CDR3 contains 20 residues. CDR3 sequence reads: CASSKALAVPLPYSNQPQHF. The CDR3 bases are TGTGCCAGCAGCAAAGCGCTGGCAGTTCCCCTCCCCTATAGCAATCAGCCCCAGCATTTT.

The chain's CDR3 is CSVEAGSRNTIYF. For the CDR3, the DNA is TGCAGCGTTGAAGCAGGGTCAAGAAACACCATATATTTT. This chain links TRBV29-1 with TRBJ1-3; TRBD1 is a possible D gene (5 bases). The CDR3 consists of 13 residues. Trimming removed 1 base at V and 5 bases at J, with 9 bases between. CDR1 is SQVTM, CDR2 ANQGSEA, per germline.

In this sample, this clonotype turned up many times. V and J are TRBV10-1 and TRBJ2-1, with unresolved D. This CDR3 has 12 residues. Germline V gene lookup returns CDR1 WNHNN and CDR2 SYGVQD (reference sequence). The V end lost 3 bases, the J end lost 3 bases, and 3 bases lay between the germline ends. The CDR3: CASSENYNEQFF. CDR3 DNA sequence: TGCGCCAGCAGTGAAAACTACAATGAGCAGTTCTTC.

CDR3 sequence reads: CASSPLTGYGYGYTF. CDR3 sequence (DNA): TGTGCCAGTAGTCCCTTGACAGGGTACGGCTATGGCTACACCTTC. The rearrangement links TRBV19 to TRBJ1-2; 7 bases agree with TRBD1. The CDR3 runs to 15 residues. Germline trimming cut 5 bases from V and 4 bases from J; bases unmatched to any gene: 10. CDR1 and CDR2 (germline): LNHDA, SQIVND (reference sequence).

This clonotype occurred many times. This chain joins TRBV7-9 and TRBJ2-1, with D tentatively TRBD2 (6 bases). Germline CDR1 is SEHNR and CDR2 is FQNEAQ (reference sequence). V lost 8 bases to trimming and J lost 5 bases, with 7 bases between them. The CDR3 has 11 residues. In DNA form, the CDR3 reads TGTGCCAGCGGGGGGAACAATGAGCAGTTCTTC. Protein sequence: CASGGNNEQFF.

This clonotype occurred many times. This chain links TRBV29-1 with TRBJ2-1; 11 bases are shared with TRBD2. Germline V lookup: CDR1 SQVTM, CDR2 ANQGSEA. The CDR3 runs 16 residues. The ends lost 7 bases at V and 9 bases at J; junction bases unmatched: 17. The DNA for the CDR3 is TGCAGCGCCCTACCTACAGGGGACGGACTAGCGGGTGAGCAGTTCTTC. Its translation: CSALPTGDGLAGEQFF.

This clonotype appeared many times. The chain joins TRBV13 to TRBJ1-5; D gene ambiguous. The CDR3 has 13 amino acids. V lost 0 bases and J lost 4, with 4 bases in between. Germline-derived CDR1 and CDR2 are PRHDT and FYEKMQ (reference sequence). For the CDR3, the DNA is TGTGCCAGCAGCTTAGGGTCGAATCAGCCCCAGCATTTT. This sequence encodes CASSLGSNQPQHF.

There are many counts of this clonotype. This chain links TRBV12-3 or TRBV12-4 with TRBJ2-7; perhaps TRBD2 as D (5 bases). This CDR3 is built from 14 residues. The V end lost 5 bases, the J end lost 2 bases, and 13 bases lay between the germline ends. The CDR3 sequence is CASSPGGPTYEQYF. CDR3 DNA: TGTGCCAGCAGTCCCGGCGGGCCCACCTACGAGCAGTACTTC.

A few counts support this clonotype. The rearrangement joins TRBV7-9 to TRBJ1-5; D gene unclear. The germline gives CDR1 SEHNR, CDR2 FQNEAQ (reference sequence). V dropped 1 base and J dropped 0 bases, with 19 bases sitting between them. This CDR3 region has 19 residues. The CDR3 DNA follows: TGTGCCAGCAGCTTAGTGGCCTCTAACACCCCGTATAGCAATCAGCCCCAGCATTTT. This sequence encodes CASSLVASNTPYSNQPQHF.

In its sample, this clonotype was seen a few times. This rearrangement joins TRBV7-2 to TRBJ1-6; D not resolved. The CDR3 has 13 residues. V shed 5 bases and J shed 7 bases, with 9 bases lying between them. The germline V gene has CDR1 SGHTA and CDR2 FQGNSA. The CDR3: CASSPQQNSPLHF. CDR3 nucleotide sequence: TGTGCCAGCAGCCCACAGCAAAATTCACCCCTCCACTTT.